What follows are 2 T cell receptor beta chains derived from one specimen sequenced in a study of T-cell reconstitution after alpha-beta-depleted transplantation in children (dated by TCRdb to about 2016). The label giving this sample's treatment or condition can be read as: allogeneic hematopoietic cell transplantation with graft depleted of TCRalphabeta T cells and CD19 B cells. To prepare the library, PCR was applied. The listed sequencing device is Illumina HiSeq 2500. TCR libraries were prepared with molecular barcoding, using unique molecular identifiers to normalize TCRbeta repertoire quantification. Using fastp at Q25 and MiXCR, TCRdb reprocessed the public reads and kept productive beta chains. Entries are consolidated by CDR3 protein sequence, retaining the most common genes and DNA. The table for this sample lists hundreds of thousands of distinct CDR3 sequences; approximately 13% of them were counted only once. The top ten clones comprise 2% to 2.5% of the sample.

Sequences were derived from PBMCs, mostly from graft donor cells, sampled 360 days after TCRalphabeta/CD19-depleted stem cell transplant. The receptors here all came from a male patient younger than 18 who had a stem cell transplant for acute myeloid leukemia, so the T cells may come from the graft donor.

The chain links TRBV12-3 or TRBV12-4 to TRBJ1-5; 9 positions agree with TRBD1. The CDR3 is made up of 18 amino acids. The ends lost 6 bases at V and 0 bases at J; junction bases unmatched: 12. CDR3 amino acids: CASRRDRGGTYSNQPQHF. CDR3 nucleotide sequence: TGTGCCAGCAGACGCGACAGGGGGGGAACATATAGCAATCAGCCCCAGCATTTT.

There are many counts of this clonotype. The chain couples TRBV12-3 or TRBV12-4 to TRBJ2-7; tentatively, D is TRBD2 (6 bases). V was pared by 6 bases and J by 3 bases, with 9 bases between. The CDR3 is made up of 12 amino acids. DNA of the CDR3: TGTGCCAGCAGCCCCGGGGGCTACGAGCAGTACTTC. It codes for CASSPGGYEQYF.